This T cell receptor beta chain was obtained from a study of cytomegalovirus exposure and HLA in healthy donors. Study information: Early on, a data release was issued that held 80 million or so unique TCRs from HLA-typed donors. Whole-study results and caveats: 150 to 200 TCR beta chains were listed as cytomegalovirus-associated. Presence/absence analysis assumed near-uniform sequencing depth across donors. A later analysis linked around 17,000 TCR beta sequences to HLA alleles at 0.05 false discovery rate.

With 60 Vbeta and 13 Jbeta primers, the PCR was carried out. The table came from immunoSEQ multiplex PCR; TCRdb's copy has only in-frame clones and leaves some out. The table includes roughly 65,000 clones, approximately 64% detected once. The CDR3 is made up of 14 amino acids. Trimming took off 6 bases at V and 3 bases at J, with 14 bases between the two ends. Germline V lookup: CDR1 SGHVS, CDR2 FQNEAQ. About this clone itself: Its antigen is undetermined.

The TCR originated in a man aged 40-55 years in good health and CMV-seropositive. Sequencing used PBMCs. The rearrangement joins TRBV7-8 to TRBJ1-1; TRBD1 is a possible D gene (5 bases). CDR3 residues: CASRPTGEHTEAFF. CDR3 DNA: TGTGCCAGCAGACCGACGGGGGAACACACTGAAGCTTTCTTT.